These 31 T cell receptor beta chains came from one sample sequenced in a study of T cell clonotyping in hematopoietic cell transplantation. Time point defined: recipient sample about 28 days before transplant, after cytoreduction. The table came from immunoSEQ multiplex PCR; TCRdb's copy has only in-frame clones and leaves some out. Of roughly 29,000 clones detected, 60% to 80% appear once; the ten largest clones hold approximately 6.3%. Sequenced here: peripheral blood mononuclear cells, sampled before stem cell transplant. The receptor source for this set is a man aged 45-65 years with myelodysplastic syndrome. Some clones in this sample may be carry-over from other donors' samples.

CDR3 nucleotides: TGTGCCAGCAGCCACCCTAAAAGGACAGGGGATAACTATGGCTACACCTTC. It yields the protein CASSHPKRTGDNYGYTF. The rearrangement uses TRBV4-2 and TRBJ1-2; 9 bases map to TRBD1. This CDR3 is 17 amino acids long. Germline loops: CDR1 LGHNA, CDR2 YNFKEQ. Trimming removed 3 bases from V and 1 base from J; junction bases left unmatched: 9.

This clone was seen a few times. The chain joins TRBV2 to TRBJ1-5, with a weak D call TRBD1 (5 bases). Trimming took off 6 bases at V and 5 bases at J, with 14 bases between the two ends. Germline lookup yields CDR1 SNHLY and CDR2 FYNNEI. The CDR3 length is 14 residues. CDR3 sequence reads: CASSPRDGDQPQHF. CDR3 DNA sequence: TGTGCCAGCAGCCCCCGGGACGGCGATCAGCCCCAGCATTTT.

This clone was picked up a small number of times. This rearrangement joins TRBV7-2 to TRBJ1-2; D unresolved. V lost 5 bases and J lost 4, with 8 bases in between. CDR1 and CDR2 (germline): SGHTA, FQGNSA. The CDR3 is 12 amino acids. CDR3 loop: CASSDPLYGYTF. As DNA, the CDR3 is TGTGCCAGCAGCGACCCTCTCTATGGCTACACCTTC.

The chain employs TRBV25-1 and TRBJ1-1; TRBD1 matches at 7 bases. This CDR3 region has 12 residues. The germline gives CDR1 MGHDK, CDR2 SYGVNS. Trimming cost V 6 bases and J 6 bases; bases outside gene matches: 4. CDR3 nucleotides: TGTGCCAGCAGGACAGGGAGCGCTGAAGCTTTCTTT. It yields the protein CASRTGSAEAFF.

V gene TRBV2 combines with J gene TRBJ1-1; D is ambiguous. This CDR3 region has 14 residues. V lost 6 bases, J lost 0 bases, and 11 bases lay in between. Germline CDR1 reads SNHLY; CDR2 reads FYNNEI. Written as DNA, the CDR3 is TGTGCCAGCAGACCCCGAACCATGAACACTGAAGCTTTCTTT. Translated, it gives CASRPRTMNTEAFF.

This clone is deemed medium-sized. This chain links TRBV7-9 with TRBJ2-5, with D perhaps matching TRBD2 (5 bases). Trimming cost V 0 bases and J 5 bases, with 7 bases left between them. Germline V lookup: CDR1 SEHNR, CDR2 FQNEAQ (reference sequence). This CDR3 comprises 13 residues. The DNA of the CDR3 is TGTGCCAGCAGCTTAGCGTCGGGGGAGACCCAGTACTTC. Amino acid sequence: CASSLASGETQYF.

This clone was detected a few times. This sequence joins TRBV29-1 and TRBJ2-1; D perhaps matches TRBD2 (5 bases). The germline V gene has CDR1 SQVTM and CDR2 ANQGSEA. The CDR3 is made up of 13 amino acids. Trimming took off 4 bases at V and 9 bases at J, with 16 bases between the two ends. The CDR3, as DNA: TGCAGCGTTGGTGGAGGCCGGGCTCGTGAGCAGTTCTTC. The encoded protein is CSVGGGRAREQFF.

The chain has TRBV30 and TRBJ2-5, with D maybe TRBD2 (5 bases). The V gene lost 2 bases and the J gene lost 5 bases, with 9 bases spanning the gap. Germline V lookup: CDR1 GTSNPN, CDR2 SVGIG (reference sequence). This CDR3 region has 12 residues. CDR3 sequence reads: CAWSTGSETQYF. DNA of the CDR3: TGTGCCTGGAGTACGGGATCGGAGACCCAGTACTTC.

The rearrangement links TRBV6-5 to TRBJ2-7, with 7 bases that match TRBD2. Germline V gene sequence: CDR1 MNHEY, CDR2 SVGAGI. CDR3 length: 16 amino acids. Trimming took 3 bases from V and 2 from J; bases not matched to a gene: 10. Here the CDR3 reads CASSYTAAGETYEQYF. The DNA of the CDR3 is TGTGCCAGCAGTTATACGGCGGCGGGGGAAACCTACGAGCAGTACTTC.

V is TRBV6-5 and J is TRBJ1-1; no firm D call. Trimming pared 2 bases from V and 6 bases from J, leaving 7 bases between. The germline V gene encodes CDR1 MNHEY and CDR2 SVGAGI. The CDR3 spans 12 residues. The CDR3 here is CASSYAQSEAFF. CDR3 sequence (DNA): TGTGCCAGCAGTTACGCTCAGTCTGAAGCTTTCTTT.

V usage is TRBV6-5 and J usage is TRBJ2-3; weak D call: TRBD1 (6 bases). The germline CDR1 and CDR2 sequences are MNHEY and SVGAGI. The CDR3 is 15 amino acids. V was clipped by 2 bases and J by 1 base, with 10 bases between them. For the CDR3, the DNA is TGTGCCAGCAGTTACGGGGGCTCCGGCACAGATACGCAGTATTTT. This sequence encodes CASSYGGSGTDTQYF.

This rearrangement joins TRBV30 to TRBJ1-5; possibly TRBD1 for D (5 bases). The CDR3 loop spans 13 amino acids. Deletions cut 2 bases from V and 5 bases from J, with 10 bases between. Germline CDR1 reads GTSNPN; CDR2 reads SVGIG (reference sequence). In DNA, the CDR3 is TGTGCCTGGAGTCGTGGGGGAGATCAGCCCCAGCATTTT. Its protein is CAWSRGGDQPQHF.

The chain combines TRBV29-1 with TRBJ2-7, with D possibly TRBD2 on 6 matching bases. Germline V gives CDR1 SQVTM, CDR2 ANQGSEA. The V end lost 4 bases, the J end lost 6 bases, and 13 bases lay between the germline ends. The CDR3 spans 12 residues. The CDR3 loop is CSVVGGSAEQYF. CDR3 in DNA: TGCAGCGTTGTCGGGGGATCGGCCGAGCAGTACTTC.

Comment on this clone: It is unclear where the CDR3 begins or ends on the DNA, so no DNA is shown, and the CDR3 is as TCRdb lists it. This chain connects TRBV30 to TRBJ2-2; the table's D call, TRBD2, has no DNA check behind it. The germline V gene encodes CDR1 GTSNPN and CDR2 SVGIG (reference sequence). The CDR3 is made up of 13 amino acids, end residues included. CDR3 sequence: CAWSRLRAGELFF.

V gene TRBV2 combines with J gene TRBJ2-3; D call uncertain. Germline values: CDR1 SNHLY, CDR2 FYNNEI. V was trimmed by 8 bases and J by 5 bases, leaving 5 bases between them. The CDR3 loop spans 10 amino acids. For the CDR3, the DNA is TGTGCCAGCTGGAGAGATACGCAGTATTTT. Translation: CASWRDTQYF.

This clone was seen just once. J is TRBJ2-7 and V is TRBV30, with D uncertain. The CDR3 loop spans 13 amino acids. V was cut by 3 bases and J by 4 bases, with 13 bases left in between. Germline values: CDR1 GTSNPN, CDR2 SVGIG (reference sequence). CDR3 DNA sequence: TGTGCCTGGAGCCCGGGTCACCAATACGAGCAGTACTTC. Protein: CAWSPGHQYEQYF.

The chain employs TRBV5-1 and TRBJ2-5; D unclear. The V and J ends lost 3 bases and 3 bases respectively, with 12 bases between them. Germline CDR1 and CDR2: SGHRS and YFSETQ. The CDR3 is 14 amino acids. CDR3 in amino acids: CASSWTMDEETQYF. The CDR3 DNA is TGCGCCAGCAGCTGGACCATGGATGAAGAGACCCAGTACTTC.

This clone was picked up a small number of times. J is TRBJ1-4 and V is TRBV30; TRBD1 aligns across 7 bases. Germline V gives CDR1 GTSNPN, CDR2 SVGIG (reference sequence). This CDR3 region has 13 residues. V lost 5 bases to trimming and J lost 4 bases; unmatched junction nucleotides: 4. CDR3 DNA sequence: TGTGCCTGGCAAGGGGGCATTAATGAAAAACTGTTTTTT. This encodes CAWQGGINEKLFF.

CDR3 sequence: CASSYSIQGKDIQYF. DNA of the CDR3: TGTGCCAGCAGTTACTCGATACAGGGGAAAGACATTCAGTACTTC. The chain recombines TRBV6-5 with TRBJ2-4, with 7 bases fitting TRBD1. CDR1 is MNHEY, CDR2 SVGAGI, per germline. Trimming cost V 0 bases and J 8 bases; bases outside gene matches: 7. The CDR3 extends over 15 amino acids.

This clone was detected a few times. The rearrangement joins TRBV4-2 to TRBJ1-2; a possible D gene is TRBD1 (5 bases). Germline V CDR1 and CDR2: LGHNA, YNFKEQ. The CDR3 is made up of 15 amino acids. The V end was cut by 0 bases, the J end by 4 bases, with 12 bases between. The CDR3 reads CASSQELGEAYGYTF. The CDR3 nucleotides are TGTGCCAGCAGCCAAGAACTAGGGGAGGCCTATGGCTACACCTTC.

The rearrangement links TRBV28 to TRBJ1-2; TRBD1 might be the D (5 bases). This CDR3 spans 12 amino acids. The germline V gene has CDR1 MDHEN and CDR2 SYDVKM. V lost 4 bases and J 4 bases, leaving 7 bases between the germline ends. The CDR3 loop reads CASSSGPYGYTF. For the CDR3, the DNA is TGTGCCAGCAGTTCAGGGCCCTATGGCTACACCTTC.

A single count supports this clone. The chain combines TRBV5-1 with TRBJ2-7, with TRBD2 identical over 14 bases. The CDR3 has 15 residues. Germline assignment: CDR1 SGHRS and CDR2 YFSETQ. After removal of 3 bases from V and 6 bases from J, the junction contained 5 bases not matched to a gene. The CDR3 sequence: CASSSGLAGVPEQYF. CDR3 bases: TGCGCCAGCAGCTCGGGACTAGCGGGAGTCCCCGAGCAGTACTTC.

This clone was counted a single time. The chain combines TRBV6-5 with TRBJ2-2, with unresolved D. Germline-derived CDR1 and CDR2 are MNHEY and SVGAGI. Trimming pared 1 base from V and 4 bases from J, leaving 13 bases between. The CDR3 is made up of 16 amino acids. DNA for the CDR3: TGTGCCAGCAGTTACTTTCCAGCTCTGGGCACCGGGGAGCTGTTTTTT. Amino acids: CASSYFPALGTGELFF.

CDR3: CAWGLYEQFF. The CDR3 region has the DNA TGTGCCTGGGGCTTGTATGAGCAGTTCTTC. The chain links TRBV30 to TRBJ2-1; D remains ambiguous. The CDR3 is 10 residues long. Trimming cost V 5 bases and J 8 bases, with 7 bases left between them. Germline assignment: CDR1 GTSNPN and CDR2 SVGIG (reference sequence).

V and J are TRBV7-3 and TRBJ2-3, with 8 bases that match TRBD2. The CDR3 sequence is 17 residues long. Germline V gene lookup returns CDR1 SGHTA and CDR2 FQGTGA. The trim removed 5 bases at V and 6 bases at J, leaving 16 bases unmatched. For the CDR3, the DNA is TGTGCCAGCAGCCGAGCCGGTCTGGCGGGGGGATCGGATACGCAGTATTTT. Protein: CASSRAGLAGGSDTQYF.

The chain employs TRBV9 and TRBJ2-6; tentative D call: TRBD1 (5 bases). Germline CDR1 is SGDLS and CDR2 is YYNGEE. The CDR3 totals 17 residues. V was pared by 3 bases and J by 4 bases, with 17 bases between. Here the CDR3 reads CASSGYQGFPGANVLTF. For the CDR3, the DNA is TGTGCCAGCAGCGGTTACCAGGGTTTTCCAGGGGCCAACGTCCTGACTTTC.

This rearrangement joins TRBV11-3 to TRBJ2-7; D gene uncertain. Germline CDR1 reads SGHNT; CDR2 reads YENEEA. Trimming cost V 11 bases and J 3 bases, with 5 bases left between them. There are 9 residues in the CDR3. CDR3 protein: CAPDYEQYF. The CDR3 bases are TGTGCCCCCGACTACGAGCAGTACTTC.

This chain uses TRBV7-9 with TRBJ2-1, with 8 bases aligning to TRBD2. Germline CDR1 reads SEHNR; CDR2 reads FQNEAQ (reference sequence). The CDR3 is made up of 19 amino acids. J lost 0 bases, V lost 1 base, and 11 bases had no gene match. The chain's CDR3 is CASSLGASGFQSSYNEQFF. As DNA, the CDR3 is TGTGCCAGCAGCTTAGGCGCTAGCGGGTTTCAAAGCTCCTACAATGAGCAGTTCTTC.

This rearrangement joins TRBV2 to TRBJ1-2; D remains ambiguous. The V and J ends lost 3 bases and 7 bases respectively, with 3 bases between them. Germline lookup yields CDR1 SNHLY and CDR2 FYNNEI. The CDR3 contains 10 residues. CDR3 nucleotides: TGTGCCAGCAGTGATGTTGGCTACACCTTC. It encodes CASSDVGYTF.

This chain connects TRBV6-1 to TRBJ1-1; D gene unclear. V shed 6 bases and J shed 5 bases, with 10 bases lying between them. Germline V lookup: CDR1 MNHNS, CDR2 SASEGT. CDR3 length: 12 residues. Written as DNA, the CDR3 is TGTGCCAGCAGGGGCGGGTCGACTGAAGCTTTCTTT. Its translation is CASRGGSTEAFF.

The CDR3, as DNA: TGTGCCAGCAGCTTGGTCGTCGCGGGAGGGGGCACAGATACGCAGTATTTT. This gives the protein CASSLVVAGGGTDTQYF. V usage is TRBV5-6 and J usage is TRBJ2-3; TRBD2 aligns across 9 bases. The germline gives CDR1 SGHDT, CDR2 YYEEEE. V was clipped by 0 bases and J by 1 base; unmatched bases: 6. The CDR3 runs 17 residues.